This entry lists 4 T cell receptor beta chains sequenced from one sample in a study of blood T cell repertoires in COVID-19. Generated by immunoSEQ multiplex PCR, the TCRdb table keeps only in-frame clones and is missing some. This sample has fewer than 450,000 clones, with more than 85% found just once. Sequencing was performed on PBMCs or T cells enriched from blood (not recorded which). The receptors derive from a woman in her 30s who had recovered from COVID-19.

The chain uses TRBV4-1 and TRBJ1-4, with TRBD1 identical over 7 bases. This CDR3 comprises 15 residues. Germline values: CDR1 MGHRA, CDR2 YSYEKL. The ends lost 3 bases at V and 3 bases at J; junction bases unmatched: 4. The CDR3 spells CASSQVRGANEKLFF. CDR3 in DNA: TGCGCCAGCAGCCAGGTCAGGGGGGCTAATGAAAAACTGTTTTTT.

The V gene is TRBV4-1, the J gene TRBJ2-2; 8 bases align to TRBD2. From germline, CDR1 is MGHRA and CDR2 YSYEKL. J lost 4 bases, V lost 4 bases, and 8 bases had no gene match. The CDR3 runs to 16 residues. The CDR3 loop reads CASSPERGSPTGELFF. The CDR3 nucleotides are TGCGCCAGCAGCCCGGAGCGGGGGAGTCCCACCGGGGAGCTGTTTTTT.

The chain recombines TRBV10-2 with TRBJ1-1; TRBD1 matches at 7 bases. The germline gives CDR1 WSHSY, CDR2 SAAADI. The CDR3 spans 14 residues. V trimming: 9 bases; J trimming: 0 bases; junction bases outside the gene matches: 7. The CDR3 bases are TGCGCCAGGCAACCCGGGACAGTGAACACTGAAGCTTTCTTT. This gives the protein CARQPGTVNTEAFF.

This clone has a handful of counts. The V gene is TRBV20-1, the J gene TRBJ1-3, with D possibly being TRBD1 (5 bases). Trimming removed 0 bases from V and 9 bases from J, with 6 bases in between. This CDR3 has 11 amino acids. Germline V lookup: CDR1 DFQATT, CDR2 SNEGSKA (reference sequence). Written as DNA, the CDR3 is TGCAGTGCTAGAGAGGGGGGCACCATATATTTT. This codes for CSAREGGTIYF.